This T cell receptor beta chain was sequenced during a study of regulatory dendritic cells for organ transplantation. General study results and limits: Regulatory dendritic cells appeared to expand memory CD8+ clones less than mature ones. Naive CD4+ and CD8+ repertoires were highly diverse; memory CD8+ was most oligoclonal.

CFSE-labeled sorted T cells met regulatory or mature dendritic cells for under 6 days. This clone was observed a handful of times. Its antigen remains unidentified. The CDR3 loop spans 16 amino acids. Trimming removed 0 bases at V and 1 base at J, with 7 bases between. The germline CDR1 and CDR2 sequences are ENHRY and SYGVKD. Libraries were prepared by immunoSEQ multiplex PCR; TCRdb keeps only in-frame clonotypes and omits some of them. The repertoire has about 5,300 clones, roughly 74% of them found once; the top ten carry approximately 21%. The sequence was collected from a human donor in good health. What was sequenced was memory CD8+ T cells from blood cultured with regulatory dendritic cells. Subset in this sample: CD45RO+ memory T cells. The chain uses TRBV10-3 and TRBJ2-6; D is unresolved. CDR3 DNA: TGTGCCATCAGTGAGTCAGAAGGGTCTGGGGCCAACGTCCTGACTTTC. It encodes CAISESEGSGANVLTF.